This paragraph reports one TCR beta chain. This clone's antigen is unknown. No base qualities exist here, and no much larger clone lies one base off it. Each collaborating institution followed its own protocols to collect whole blood in K2EDTA tubes. For TCRbeta analysis, collaborators shipped samples as frozen whole blood, isolated PBMCs, or DNA extracted from either of those sample types. TCRbeta CDR3 regions were amplified from genomic DNA by means of the immunoSEQ Assay, a bias-controlled multiplex PCR. As for the authors' bioinformatics: Within the assay, amplification of reference gene primers was used to estimate how many nucleated cells each sample contained. To quantify the absolute abundance of each unique TCRbeta CDR3 rearrangement, sequence reads were collapsed and filtered. For each sample, productive Simpson clonality was calculated by taking the square root of Simpson's diversity index across productive rearrangements. As stored in TCRdb, this immuneACCESS dataset retains in-frame rearrangements with V and J assigned. A fraction of the clones does not appear; measured against another copy, unresolved V genes explain less than half of the discrepancy, and the remainder lacks a known reason. That table supplies the V and J calls and clone size; D and trimming were determined from the DNA. For this sample the table gives 180,000 or so clones, of which approximately 88% were detected only once. Together, the top ten hold about 4.1% of the sample.

This entry belongs to a study of blood T cell repertoires in COVID-19 (TCRdb year 2020). For context, the study as a whole: Collaborator samples came from the United States, Italy and Spain and covered acute and convalescent phases of COVID-19. The prospective study material was composed of cDNA or gDNA derived from T cells, B-cell-depleted T cells, or PBMCs. The dataset comprised deeply sampled blood TCRbeta repertoires from subjects exposed to, actively infected with, or recovered from COVID-19. The repertoires were made available in a free public database intended to serve as a resource for research on the immune response to SARS-CoV-2. Samples were obtained from the ongoing ImmuneRACE study (first 160 participants) and from over 1,000 subjects provided by 6 global collaborators. A de-identified subject ID, COVID-19 status, age in years and sex were almost always included in the sample metadata. Where available, HLA class I and class II types were obtained from metadata supplied by the sample provider rather than from assay-based typing. Broader findings and caveats from the paper: How much clinical and demographic metadata was included differed by source and by participant, and the metadata was provided uncurated.

Counted from cysteine to phenylalanine, this CDR3 has 14 amino acids. The entry retains the CDR3 DNA only, 42 bases that are in frame from base 1. Trimming costs V 4 bases and J 5 bases, and their ends lie 14 bases apart. Looking up the germline V gene yields CDR1 SGHRS and CDR2 YFSETQ. The TCR comes from a woman aged 25-40 years with acute or convalescent COVID-19. The sequencing input was peripheral blood. Rearrangement joined TRBV5-1 to TRBJ2-3; TRBD1 could be the D gene, as 6 bases match. The DNA is TGCGCCAGCAGCAGAGCCCCAGGGGTAGATACGCAGTATTTT. It is translated as CASSRAPGVDTQYF.